These T cell receptor beta chains were read from a single sample in a study of early T cells in non-severe SARS-CoV-2 infection. MiXCR was run by TCRdb on the 5' RACE reads, yielding one entry per CDR3 protein. The top ten hold about 2.6% of the sample, which has roughly 75,000 distinct CDR3 sequences, around 17% seen once. The source material was whole blood. Every receptor here comes from an adult who was a healthcare worker with PCR-confirmed SARS-CoV-2 infection or an uninfected control (not recorded which). Both conserved end residues are part of each CDR3. Each record gives: CDR3 DNA, CDR3 protein, clone size, V gene, D gene, J gene. A D gene is named only where the DNA matches it firmly. Some rows mark clone size as missing; the rest say once, few, many or name a class of expanded clone.

TGCAGCGTTGTAGGGATCTCCTACGAGCAGTACTTC,CSVVGISYEQYF,few,TRBV29-1,-,TRBJ2-7
TGTGCTAGTGGTCCAGGGACTGATAATTTGGAGACCCAGTACTTC,CASGPGTDNLETQYF,-,TRBV12-5,-,TRBJ2-5
TGTGCCAGCAGCCCGGGGGGGGGACTAGCGGACCGAGAGCAGTTCTTC,CASSPGGGLADREQFF,-,TRBV6-5,TRBD2,TRBJ2-1
TGTGCCAGCAGGTCACCCAGCCAGAATCAGCCCCAGCATTTT,CASRSPSQNQPQHF,-,TRBV6-5,-,TRBJ1-5
TGCAGTGCCGCCTTAGGGGGCTCCTACGAGCAGTACTTC,CSAALGGSYEQYF,few,TRBV20-1,-,TRBJ2-7
TGCAGCGTTGGAGACACAGATACGCAGTATTTT,CSVGDTDTQYF,few,TRBV29-1,-,TRBJ2-3
TGTGCCAGCAGCCTACGGACAGGGGACAGCAATCAGCCCCAGCATTTT,CASSLRTGDSNQPQHF,-,TRBV16,TRBD1,TRBJ1-5
TGTGCCAGCAGGTGGTACAATGAGCAGTTCTTC,CASRWYNEQFF,many,TRBV12-3/TRBV12-4,-,TRBJ2-1
TGCGCCCCGCCCGCTGGGAGTGAGCAGTTCTTC,CAPPAGSEQFF,-,TRBV10-1,-,TRBJ2-1
TGCAGCGTTCAGGTTGGAAACACCATATATTTT,CSVQVGNTIYF,-,TRBV29-1,-,TRBJ1-3
TGTGCCAGCAGCCAAACACGTAACACTGAAGCTTTCTTT,CASSQTRNTEAFF,-,TRBV3-1,-,TRBJ1-1
TGCAGTGCTAGAACCACATCGGGACAGGGGCTGGAGACCCAGTACTTC,CSARTTSGQGLETQYF,-,TRBV20-1,TRBD1,TRBJ2-5
TGTGCCAGCAGCTTAGCGCCCGGGGGGGAGACCCAGTACTTC,CASSLAPGGETQYF,-,TRBV7-9,TRBD2,TRBJ2-5
TGTGCCAGCAGCTTACAGACAGCTGGAAACACCATATATTTT,CASSLQTAGNTIYF,-,TRBV11-1,-,TRBJ1-3
TGCGCCAGCAGCTTGGGATCAACGGTGGACAATGAGCAGTTCTTC,CASSLGSTVDNEQFF,few,TRBV5-1,-,TRBJ2-1
TGTGCCAGCAGCTTTAGTCCTAGCGGTTACACCGGGGAGCTGTTTTTT,CASSFSPSGYTGELFF,-,TRBV11-2,TRBD2,TRBJ2-2
TGTGCCAGCAGCTGGGACGGGGGGCCGTACGAGCAGTACTTC,CASSWDGGPYEQYF,many,TRBV12-3/TRBV12-4,-,TRBJ2-7
TGTGCCAGCAGTTACAATCCGGGCCTGAGCACAGATACGCAGTATTTT,CASSYNPGLSTDTQYF,-,TRBV6-6,-,TRBJ2-3
TGTGCCAGCAGCCAAGATTCAGGGGTCGGCTACACCTTC,CASSQDSGVGYTF,many,TRBV3-1,-,TRBJ1-2
TGTGCCACCTCCGGGACAGCCAAAAACATTCAGTACTTC,CATSGTAKNIQYF,-,TRBV19,-,TRBJ2-4
TGTGCCAGCAGCTCTAGCGGGGGGGCCGGTAAAACAGATACGCAGTATTTT,CASSSSGGAGKTDTQYF,-,TRBV9,TRBD2,TRBJ2-3
TGTGCCAGCAGTCACCACTCCGGGACAGGGGAAGGCTACACCTTC,CASSHHSGTGEGYTF,few,TRBV12-3/TRBV12-4,TRBD1,TRBJ1-2
TGTGCCAGCAGTCTAAGAAGACTAGCGGGTAACTCTGGGGCCAACGTCCTGACTTTC,CASSLRRLAGNSGANVLTF,few,TRBV27,TRBD2,TRBJ2-6
TGTGCCAGCAGCCCATTTGACAGCACCCACAATGAGCAGTTCTTC,CASSPFDSTHNEQFF,few,TRBV5-6,-,TRBJ2-1
TGCGCCAGCAGCCAAGATGGGGGTGGGGATACGCAGTATTTT,CASSQDGGGDTQYF,-,TRBV4-1,-,TRBJ2-3
TGCGCCAGCAGTCCGGCTGGGGCCAACGTCCTGACTTTC,CASSPAGANVLTF,-,TRBV10-1,-,TRBJ2-6
TGCAGTGCTAGAGATCCCCCAGGAAATACGCAGTATTTT,CSARDPPGNTQYF,many,TRBV20-1,-,TRBJ2-3
TGCAGTGCTAAGACAGGGGGCGAGGGCAATCAGCCCCAGCATTTT,CSAKTGGEGNQPQHF,few,TRBV20-1,TRBD1,TRBJ1-5
TGTGCTAGCAGCTTAGGGGGGTACCAAGAGACCCAGTACTTT,CASSLGGYQETQYF,-,TRBV7-7,-,TRBJ2-5
TGTGTCAGCAGTTTTCCAGGGAACGGAGAGACCCAGTACTTC,CVSSFPGNGETQYF,once,TRBV28,-,TRBJ2-5
TGTGCCAGCTCACCACCGGGACAGGGATCCTACGAGCAGTACTTC,CASSPPGQGSYEQYF,-,TRBV18,TRBD1,TRBJ2-7
TGTGCCAGCAGCTTTCTTAGCGGCTCCTACAATGAGCAGTTCTTC,CASSFLSGSYNEQFF,few,TRBV11-2,-,TRBJ2-1
TGTGCCAGCAGCTTCGGACAGTCCCTCTACAATGAGCAGTTCTTC,CASSFGQSLYNEQFF,-,TRBV7-9,-,TRBJ2-1
TGTGCCAGCAGTGCGCAGGGTCCTAATGAAAAACTGTTTTTT,CASSAQGPNEKLFF,few,TRBV2,-,TRBJ1-4
TGTGCCAGCAGCGTGGACGACAGGCCCCACAATGAGCAGTTCTTC,CASSVDDRPHNEQFF,many,TRBV9,-,TRBJ2-1
TGTGCCAGCAGCTTAACAGGGAACCAAGAGACCCAGTACTTC,CASSLTGNQETQYF,-,TRBV5-4,-,TRBJ2-5
TGTGCCAGCAGCCAAGTGTACGGTACCGGGGAGCTGTTTTTT,CASSQVYGTGELFF,-,TRBV14,-,TRBJ2-2
TGCGCCAGCAGCTTGTCCCCCAGGGCCTACGAGCAGTACTTC,CASSLSPRAYEQYF,many,TRBV5-1,-,TRBJ2-7
TGCAGCGTTGAATTCGGAAACACCATATATTTT,CSVEFGNTIYF,-,TRBV29-1,-,TRBJ1-3
TGTGCCAGCAGCTTCAGGACGACGAACACCGGGGAGCTGTTTTTT,CASSFRTTNTGELFF,few,TRBV7-9,-,TRBJ2-2
TGTGCCAGCAGTCTAGTGGGGGGGCAAGCCAATGAGCAGTTCTTC,CASSLVGGQANEQFF,-,TRBV7-2,-,TRBJ2-1
TGTGCCACCAGTGAAACCCCTGTGTCAGATACGCAGTATTTT,CATSETPVSDTQYF,-,TRBV24-1,-,TRBJ2-3
TGTGCCAGCGCAGATCCGGGACAGTCAAATCGGGCGAACACCGGGGAGCTGTTTTTT,CASADPGQSNRANTGELFF,-,TRBV6-2/TRBV6-3,TRBD1,TRBJ2-2
TGTGCCAGCTCCCCGACAGGGGGCCAAGAGACCCAGTACTTC,CASSPTGGQETQYF,-,TRBV18,TRBD1,TRBJ2-5
TGCAGTGCTACCGGGACTAGCGTACTCTACGAGCAGTACTTC,CSATGTSVLYEQYF,many,TRBV20-1,TRBD2,TRBJ2-7
TGTGCCAGCAGTTTGGGACTAGCGGGGAACACCGGGGAGCTGTTTTTT,CASSLGLAGNTGELFF,few,TRBV12-3/TRBV12-4,TRBD2,TRBJ2-2
TGTGCCAGCTCAGTCGACGGGACCTACAATGAGCAGTTCTTC,CASSVDGTYNEQFF,many,TRBV18,-,TRBJ2-1
TGTGCCAGCAGCTCCCGGACAGGGGGTCAGCCCCAGCATTTT,CASSSRTGGQPQHF,-,TRBV7-8,TRBD1,TRBJ1-5
TGTGCCAGCAGAGTCGACAGTCTCCCCTTCTTC,CASRVDSLPFF,-,TRBV7-9,-,TRBJ2-1
TGTGCCAGCAGCTTCGAGGGAAATAATGAAAAACTGTTTTTT,CASSFEGNNEKLFF,-,TRBV5-4,-,TRBJ1-4
TGCAGTGCCAGAGAAGGGGCAGGGCTACCGAACACTGAAGCTTTCTTT,CSAREGAGLPNTEAFF,-,TRBV20-1,-,TRBJ1-1
TGTGCCAGCAGTTTCGCTTCCCCTCGGGCCAACGTCCTGACTTTC,CASSFASPRANVLTF,-,TRBV12-3/TRBV12-4,-,TRBJ2-6
TGTGCCAGCAGCTTAGTGGTAGGGGGGAATCAGCCCCAGCATTTT,CASSLVVGGNQPQHF,-,TRBV7-2,-,TRBJ1-5
TGTGCCAGCAGCGTAGCAGGAACTGGGGCAGATACGCAGTATTTT,CASSVAGTGADTQYF,few,TRBV9,-,TRBJ2-3
TGTGCCAGCAGCCTGACCGGGACCCCGGCGGAGCAGTACTTC,CASSLTGTPAEQYF,few,TRBV11-2,-,TRBJ2-7
TGTGCCAGCAGCTTAGGAGGGACAGGGATTAACACTGAAGCTTTCTTT,CASSLGGTGINTEAFF,-,TRBV7-9,TRBD1,TRBJ1-1
TGTGCCAGCAGCCTGTGGGGACTAGCGGGAGGCCAAGAGACCCAGTACTTC,CASSLWGLAGGQETQYF,-,TRBV11-2,TRBD2,TRBJ2-5